Presented here are 17 T cell receptor beta chains from one specimen sequenced in a study of response to subunit inactivated influenza vaccine. TCRdb recomputed calls from the RT-PCR reads with MiXCR, one row per CDR3 protein. Of some 520,000 distinct CDR3 sequences listed, approximately 15% are singletons. Sequenced here: CD4+ T cells sorted from PBMCs, sampled 23 months after vaccination. Every receptor here comes from a man between 50 and 69 years old who received an inactivated influenza vaccine.

This clonotype was observed a few times. V usage is TRBV19 and J usage is TRBJ2-1; D may be TRBD2 (5 bases). V was pared by 4 bases and J by 9 bases, with 19 bases between. Germline assignment: CDR1 LNHDA and CDR2 SQIVND (reference sequence). This CDR3 comprises 15 residues. CDR3 residues: CASSKRTHVVGEQFF. The CDR3 DNA sequence: TGTGCCAGTAGTAAGAGGACTCATGTAGTCGGTGAGCAGTTCTTC.

The chain combines TRBV28 with TRBJ2-4; a possible D gene is TRBD2 (6 bases). Germline CDR1 reads MDHEN; CDR2 reads SYDVKM. Trimming pared 1 base from V and 8 bases from J, leaving 15 bases between. The CDR3 is 15 residues long. In DNA, the CDR3 is TGTGCCAGCAGTTTATTCGGACCCTCGGGGGACATTCAGTACTTC. It specifies CASSLFGPSGDIQYF.

This chain connects TRBV6-1 to TRBJ2-6; D gene ambiguous. CDR3 size: 13 residues. Germline CDR1 and CDR2: MNHNS and SASEGT. Trimming left V 8 bases short and J 4 bases short, with 9 bases between. The CDR3 region has the DNA TGTGCCAGCCGGGTTGGAGGGGCCAACGTCCTGACTTTC. This encodes CASRVGGANVLTF.

There are a few counts of this clonotype. V usage is TRBV4-1 and J usage is TRBJ2-4; 12 nucleotides agree with TRBD2. With 0 bases clipped from V and 1 base from J, the junction kept 1 base outside the gene matches. Per the germline V gene, CDR1 is MGHRA and CDR2 is YSYEKL. The CDR3 loop spans 17 amino acids. CDR3 DNA: TGCGCCAGCAGCCAAGATGGACTAGCGGGGGCCAAAAACATTCAGTACTTC. It yields the protein CASSQDGLAGAKNIQYF.

This clonotype showed up just a few times. The chain links TRBV3-1 to TRBJ1-3; D gene uncertain. Per the germline V gene, CDR1 is LGHDT and CDR2 is YNNKEL (reference sequence). The CDR3 covers 17 residues. V lost 0 bases to trimming and J lost 0 bases, with 12 bases between them. This CDR3 is CASSQDSTAGSGNTIYF. CDR3 coding DNA: TGTGCCAGCAGCCAAGACTCGACGGCAGGCTCTGGAAACACCATATATTTT.

The V gene is TRBV12-3 or TRBV12-4, the J gene TRBJ2-7; D may be TRBD2 (6 bases). V was cut by 3 bases and J by 3 bases, with 12 bases left in between. The CDR3 runs 14 residues. CDR3 DNA: TGTGCCAGCAGTTTGACGGGAGCACACTACGAGCAGTACTTC. This translates into CASSLTGAHYEQYF.

Many counts were recorded for this clonotype. The V gene is TRBV20-1, the J gene TRBJ1-6; D might be TRBD1 (6 bases). CDR1 DFQATT and CDR2 SNEGSKA come from the germline V gene (reference sequence). The V end was cut by 2 bases, the J end by 8 bases, with 13 bases between. The CDR3 contains 14 residues. CDR3 bases: TGCAGTGCTAGACGTGCCCAGGGGTATTCACCCCTCCACTTT. The encoded protein is CSARRAQGYSPLHF.

This chain links TRBV4-3 with TRBJ1-5; 7 positions match TRBD1. The CDR3 is 16 residues long. V lost 0 bases to trimming and J lost 4 bases; unmatched junction nucleotides: 6. Germline V gene lookup returns CDR1 LGHNA and CDR2 YSLEER. CDR3 sequence (DNA): TGCGCCAGCAGCCAAGATAGTAGGGGGCGGAATCAGCCCCAGCATTTT. Translating it yields CASSQDSRGRNQPQHF.

V gene TRBV4-3 combines with J gene TRBJ2-2; D may match TRBD1 or TRBD2 (5 bases each). The ends were cut back, 1 base at V and 7 bases at J, with 13 bases in the middle. Germline values: CDR1 LGHNA, CDR2 YSLEER. The CDR3 totals 15 residues. As DNA, the CDR3 is TGCGCCAGCAGCCAAGTTTGGGGGTTTTACGGGGAGCTGTTTTTT. It specifies CASSQVWGFYGELFF.

This clonotype has a handful of counts. J is TRBJ2-1 and V is TRBV5-1, with 12 bases lining up with TRBD1. V trimming: 2 bases; J trimming: 12 bases; junction bases outside the gene matches: 12. Germline lookup yields CDR1 SGHRS and CDR2 YFSETQ. The CDR3 covers 16 residues. Here the CDR3 DNA reads TGCGCCAGCAGCTTAAGTTCCGGGACAGGGGGCTCTGGGCAGTTCTTC. Its protein is CASSLSSGTGGSGQFF.

This clonotype was counted many times. This sequence joins TRBV12-3 or TRBV12-4 and TRBJ1-4; D not certain. The CDR3 sequence is 14 residues long. The V end was cut by 5 bases, the J end by 5 bases, with 12 bases between. The CDR3 protein is CASSVRALNEKLFF. CDR3 DNA sequence: TGTGCCAGCAGTGTCCGGGCCTTAAATGAAAAACTGTTTTTT.

Only a few counts were recorded for this clonotype. The rearrangement uses TRBV12-3 or TRBV12-4 and TRBJ1-6; TRBD1 matches at 9 bases. The CDR3 spans 15 residues. Unmatched junction bases numbered 6, after V lost 5 bases and J lost 7 bases. The CDR3 DNA sequence: TGTGCCAGCAGTACCACAGGGGGCTCGAATTCACCCCTCCACTTT. It specifies CASSTTGGSNSPLHF.

The chain couples TRBV20-1 to TRBJ2-5; 14 nucleotides agree with TRBD2. The ends lost 6 bases at V and 5 bases at J; junction bases unmatched: 5. This CDR3 is 14 amino acids long. The germline gives CDR1 DFQATT, CDR2 SNEGSKA (reference sequence). This CDR3 is CSATRTSGRETQYF. The CDR3 region has the DNA TGCAGTGCAACCCGGACTAGCGGGAGGGAGACCCAGTACTTC.

The sample holds a few counts of this clonotype. The genes are TRBV6-1 and TRBJ1-5, with 7 bases fitting TRBD1. V gave up 5 bases and J gave up 0 bases; unmatched junction bases: 7. Germline V gene data show CDR1 as MNHNS and CDR2 as SASEGT. This CDR3 region has 16 residues. In DNA form, the CDR3 reads TGTGCCAGCAGTCGGACAGGACGGTATAGCAATCAGCCCCAGCATTTT. It translates to CASSRTGRYSNQPQHF.

There are a few counts of this clonotype. The genes are TRBV6-5 and TRBJ2-5, with TRBD2 matching 7 bases. V lost 3 bases, J lost 1 base, and 5 bases stayed unmatched. The CDR3 covers 15 residues. Germline-derived CDR1 and CDR2 are MNHEY and SVGAGI. This CDR3 reads CASSYLRGSQETQYF. Written as DNA, the CDR3 is TGTGCCAGCAGTTATTTGCGGGGGAGCCAAGAGACCCAGTACTTC.

This chain links TRBV24-1 with TRBJ1-1; no definite D call. The CDR3 has 12 amino acids. Deletions cut 9 bases from V and 0 bases from J, with 7 bases between. Germline CDR1 is KGHDR and CDR2 is SFDVKD. The CDR3 loop reads CATGDMNTEAFF. The CDR3 DNA is TGTGCCACCGGGGATATGAACACTGAAGCTTTCTTT.

In its sample, this clonotype was seen a few times. The chain joins TRBV11-2 to TRBJ2-1; 8 nucleotides match TRBD1. Germline V lookup: CDR1 SGHAT, CDR2 FQNNGV. This CDR3 has 13 residues. V lost 2 bases to trimming and J lost 8 bases; unmatched junction nucleotides: 2. The CDR3 nucleotides read TGTGCCAGCAGCTTATCAGGGGGCGATGAGCAGTTCTTC. Translating gives CASSLSGGDEQFF.